The clone carrying this T cell receptor beta chain was seen more than once but under ten times. The antigen is not known. This record belongs to a study of vaccination and CD4 T cells after COVID-19. The study, taken as a whole, reports: Median 86.3% of reactive clones detected in convalescent patients emerged only post-vaccination.

Germline V gives CDR1 DFQATT, CDR2 SNEGSKA (reference sequence). The CDR3 totals 15 residues. After removal of 4 bases from V and 6 bases from J, the junction contained 10 bases not matched to a gene. The treatment: roughly ten-day PBMC culture with coronavirus spike peptide pools or control peptides (ViraFEST assay). Prior to the COVID-19 pandemic (2011-2018), the unexposed donor's CD4+ T cells were collected. Available cell numbers determined whether unexposed-donor CD4+ T cells were probed with SARS-CoV-2 S/N and four cold-coronavirus spikes. Cultured CD4+ T cells had their DNA profiled by the Oncomine TCR Beta short-read assay. TCRdb analysed the PCR reads with MiXCR anew, one entry per CDR3 protein. This repertoire shows about 9,800 distinct CDR3 sequences, 35% to 45% found once; its top ten account for 12%.

This chain links TRBV20-1 with TRBJ2-3; 10 nucleotides line up with TRBD2. This receptor was obtained from a human donor in good health. The sequenced sample consisted of CD4+ T cells from blood, cultured in vitro. The CDR3, as DNA: TGCAGTGCTACCCGGACTAGCGGCCGTCGGGATACGCAGTATTTT. It specifies CSATRTSGRRDTQYF.